This T cell receptor (beta chain) was sequenced in a study of post-analysis software for immune sequencing data. Study-level background: There were relapsing-remitting, secondary progressive and progressive-relapsing multiple sclerosis among the disease courses included. Whole-study findings and limits: In patients, about five TRBV segments were more frequent than in controls, with TRBV5-6, TRBV5-1 and TRBV20-1 among them. Batch-mates among the samples co-clustered strongly by F measure. Multiple sclerosis was associated with a significant reduction in normalized Chao1 diversity relative to controls.

Unique molecular identifiers featured in each of the TCR beta cDNA libraries. MiXCR, run by TCRdb on the PCR reads, gives a single entry per CDR3 protein. The table records around 180,000 distinct CDR3 sequences, 30% of them present only once. On this clonotype: No antigen is known for it.

Germline-derived CDR1 and CDR2 are MDHEN and SYDVKM. This CDR3 is built from 14 residues. Trimming cost V 4 bases and J 3 bases, with 7 bases left between them. The rearrangement links TRBV28 to TRBJ2-6; unclear D gene. The origin of this receptor is a girl between 10 and 17 years old with multiple sclerosis. The source material was blood. The CDR3: CASSSSRGANVLTF. CDR3 nucleotide sequence: TGTGCCAGCAGTTCATCCCGTGGGGCCAACGTCCTGACTTTC.